This T cell receptor (beta chain) was documented in a study of blood T cell repertoires in COVID-19. This clone was seen more than once but under ten times. Trimming cost V 4 bases and J 2 bases; bases outside gene matches: 4. This CDR3 comprises 14 residues. The germline V gene has CDR1 SGHNT and CDR2 YYREEE (reference sequence). In the source study's methods: Reference gene primer amplification gave estimated nucleated cell counts. Method: immunoSEQ multiplex PCR; TCRdb's copy keeps in-frame clones and lacks some. D and trimming were read from the DNA, whereas the V and J calls and clone size are those reported in that table. The sample carries 150,000 to 200,000 clones, around 79% recorded once. It was during active infection that Seattle patients were enrolled and then longitudinally followed.

The clonotype was recovered from a middle-aged woman with COVID-19, enrolled during active disease. The sample consisted of peripheral blood. The gene calls are TRBV5-4 and TRBJ1-2; 8 bases fit TRBD1. CDR3 amino acids: CASSPTGGNYGYTF. The CDR3 DNA reads as TGTGCCAGCAGCCCAACAGGGGGAAACTATGGCTACACCTTC.